This T cell receptor beta chain was profiled in a study of T cells in Graves' hyperthyroidism and ophthalmopathy. Clinical Activity Scores of at least 3, NOSPECS grades of at least 4 and durations under 3 months characterized ophthalmopathy patients. RNA transcripts yielded amplified TCR beta CDR3 regions. The HTBI primer set served for first-round RT-PCR of the TCR CDR3. MiXCR was run by TCRdb on the multiplex PCR reads, yielding one entry per CDR3 protein. The top ten clones hold approximately 18% of a sample with a few hundred thousand distinct CDR3 sequences, approximately 17% of them seen once. The sequenced sample was blood. This TCR was recovered from a young woman with Graves' ophthalmopathy.

The chain's CDR3 is CASSLIGWTGGIDEQYF. For the CDR3, the DNA is TGTGCCAGCAGTTTGATTGGGTGGACAGGGGGCATCGACGAGCAGTACTTC. The chain uses TRBV28 and TRBJ2-7; 11 nucleotides match TRBD1. Germline assignment: CDR1 MDHEN and CDR2 SYDVKM. The CDR3 has 17 residues. Trimming removed 3 bases from V and 5 bases from J; junction bases left unmatched: 12. The complete variable domain, with remaining parts taken from reference TRBV28 and TRBJ2-7, reads DVKVTQSSRYLVKRTGEKVFLECVQDMDHENMFWYRQDPGLGLRLIYFSYDVKMKEKGDIPEGYSVSREKKERFSLILESASTNQTSMYLCASSLIGWTGGIDEQYFGPGTRLTVT.